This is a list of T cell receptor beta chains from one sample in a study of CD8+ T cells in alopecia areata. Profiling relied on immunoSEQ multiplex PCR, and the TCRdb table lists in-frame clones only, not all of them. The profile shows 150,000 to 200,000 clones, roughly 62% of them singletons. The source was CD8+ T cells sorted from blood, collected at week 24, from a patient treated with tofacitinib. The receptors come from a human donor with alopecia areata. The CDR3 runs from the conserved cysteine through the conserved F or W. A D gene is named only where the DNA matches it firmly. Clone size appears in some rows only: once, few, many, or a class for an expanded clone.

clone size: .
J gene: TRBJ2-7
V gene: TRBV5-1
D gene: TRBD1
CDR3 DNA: TGCGCCAGCAGCTTGGGACAGGGTAACGAGCAGTACTTC
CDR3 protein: CASSLGQGNEQYF

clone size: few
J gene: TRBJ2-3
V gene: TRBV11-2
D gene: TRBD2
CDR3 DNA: TGTGCCAGCAGCTTAGCGGGGGGGACAGATACGCAGTATTTT
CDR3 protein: CASSLAGGTDTQYF

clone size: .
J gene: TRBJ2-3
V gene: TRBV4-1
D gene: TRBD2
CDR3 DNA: TGCGCCAGCAGCTTAGCGGAGAGCGGGACCACAGATACGCAGTATTTT
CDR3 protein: CASSLAESGTTDTQYF

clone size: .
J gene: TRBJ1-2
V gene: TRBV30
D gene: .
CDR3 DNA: TGTGCCTGGAGTGAGGTGGCGGGCTACACCTTC
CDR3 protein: CAWSEVAGYTF

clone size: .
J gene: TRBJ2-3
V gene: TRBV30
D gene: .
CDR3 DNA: TGTGCCTGGAGTCCTGACCTGGGAAAGTTAGATACGCAGTATTTT
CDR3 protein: CAWSPDLGKLDTQYF

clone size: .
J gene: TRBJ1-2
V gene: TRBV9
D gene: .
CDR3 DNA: TGTGCCAGCCTAGATCGGAACTATGGCTACACCTTC
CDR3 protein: CASLDRNYGYTF

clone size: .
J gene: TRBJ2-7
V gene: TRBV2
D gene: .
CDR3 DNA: TGTGCCAGCGAGAGGCAGACCTACGAGCAGTACTTC
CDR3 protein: CASERQTYEQYF

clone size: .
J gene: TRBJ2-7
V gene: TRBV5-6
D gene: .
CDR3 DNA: TGTGCCAGCAGCTTGGGCAGTTATTCCTACGAGCAGTACTTC
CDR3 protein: CASSLGSYSYEQYF

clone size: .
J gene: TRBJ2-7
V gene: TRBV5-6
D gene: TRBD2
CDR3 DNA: TGTGCCAGCAGCTTAGGGAGGGACGAGCAGTACTTC
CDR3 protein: CASSLGRDEQYF

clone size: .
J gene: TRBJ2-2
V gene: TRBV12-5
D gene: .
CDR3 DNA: TGTGCTAGTGAATCGGCCGGGGAGCTGTTTTTT
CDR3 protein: CASESAGELFF

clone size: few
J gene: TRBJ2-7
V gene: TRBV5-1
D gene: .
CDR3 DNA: TGCGCCAGCAGCTTAATTTCAGGGAAGGGCTACGAGCAGTACTTC
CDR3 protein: CASSLISGKGYEQYF

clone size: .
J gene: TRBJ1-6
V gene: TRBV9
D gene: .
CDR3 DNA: TGTGCCAGCAGCGTCTCGGACAGCTCCTATAATTCACCCCTCCACTTT
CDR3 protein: CASSVSDSSYNSPLHF

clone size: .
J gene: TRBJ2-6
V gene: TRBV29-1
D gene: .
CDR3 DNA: TGCAGCGTTGAGGACAGAGAGATCTCTGGGGCCAACGTCCTGACTTTC
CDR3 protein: CSVEDREISGANVLTF

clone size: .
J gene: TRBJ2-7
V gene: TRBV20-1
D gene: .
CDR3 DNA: TGCAGTGGACTGGGAATTTACGAGCAGTACTTC
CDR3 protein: CSGLGIYEQYF

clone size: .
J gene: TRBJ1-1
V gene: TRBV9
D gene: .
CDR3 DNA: TGTGCCAGCAGCCCGGGGGGTCGTGGCACTGAAGCTTTCTTT
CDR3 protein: CASSPGGRGTEAFF

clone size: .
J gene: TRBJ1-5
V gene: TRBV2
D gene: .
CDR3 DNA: TGTGCCAGCAAGGCGGAGGGGGGCAATCAGCCCCAGCATTTT
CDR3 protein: CASKAEGGNQPQHF

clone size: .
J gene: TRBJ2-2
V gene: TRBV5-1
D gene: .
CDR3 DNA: TGCGCCAGCAGCCAAACAGGAATTAACACCGGGGAGCTGTTTTTT
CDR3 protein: CASSQTGINTGELFF